The clone carrying this T cell receptor (beta chain) occurred a few times. What it recognizes is unknown. Using its own MiXCR run on the 5' RACE reads, TCRdb lists one record per CDR3 protein. Seen here are fewer than 200,000 distinct CDR3 sequences, about 20% observed once, and the top ten hold 23%. The data belong to a study of T-cell memory formation after mild COVID-19. Study findings and constraints: Later expanders leaned toward CD4+, whereas clones contracting from day 15 to 85 were balanced CD4/CD8.

This CDR3 is 15 amino acids long. Trimming removed 5 bases from V and 3 bases from J; junction bases left unmatched: 5. Per germline, CDR1 SGHTA and CDR2 FQGTGA. Source material: PBMCs or a T cell subset sorted from them (not recorded which). This chain links TRBV7-3 with TRBJ2-1, with 9 bases lining up with TRBD1. The origin of this receptor is an adult woman who had mild COVID-19 (a few samples of this study predate the infection). Cell type and time point are not known. CDR3: CASSATGGLYNEQFF. Here the CDR3 DNA reads TGTGCCAGCAGCGCTACAGGGGGCCTCTACAATGAGCAGTTCTTC.